The present entry profiles one TCR beta chain with its context. V gave up 3 bases and J gave up 7 bases, with 10 bases separating them. Germline V gene sequence: CDR1 KGHSH, CDR2 LQKENI. This CDR3 comprises 14 residues. This table comes from immunoSEQ multiplex PCR, and its TCRdb copy is limited to in-frame clones, with some not included. The sample includes about 440,000 clones, around 85% seen only once; the top ten take 10% to 15%. Treatment meaning: approximately 18 received Ad26.COV2.S at low or high dose, single or two shots; five or six received placebo; per-sample allocation not given. Samples came from day 63 after the first vaccine or placebo injection. The data derive from a study of Ad26.COV2.S vaccination and SARS-CoV-2 variants.

The source material was peripheral blood, sampled in a trial of Ad26.COV2.S vaccine versus placebo. The chain recombines TRBV18 with TRBJ1-6, with a tentative D call TRBD1 (6 bases). The receptor's source is a person aged 18-65 years who received the Ad26.COV2.S COVID-19 vaccine or a placebo. The CDR3 DNA sequence: TGTGCCAGCTCACCCACCCAGGGGAATTCACCCCTCCACTTT. Protein: CASSPTQGNSPLHF.